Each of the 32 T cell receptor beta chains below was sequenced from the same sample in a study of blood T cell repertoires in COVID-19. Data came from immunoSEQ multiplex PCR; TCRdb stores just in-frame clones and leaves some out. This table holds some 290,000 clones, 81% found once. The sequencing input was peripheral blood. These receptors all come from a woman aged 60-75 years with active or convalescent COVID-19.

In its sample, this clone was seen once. Written as DNA, the CDR3 is TGCAGCGTTGAAGATCTAGCGGGGGGAGGTCTAACAGATACGCAGTATTTT. This sequence encodes CSVEDLAGGGLTDTQYF. The rearrangement links TRBV29-1 to TRBJ2-3, with 11 nucleotides matching TRBD2. The CDR3 loop spans 17 amino acids. Germline-derived CDR1 and CDR2 are SQVTM and ANQGSEA. The V and J ends lost 0 bases and 3 bases, in that order; junction bases with no gene match: 8.

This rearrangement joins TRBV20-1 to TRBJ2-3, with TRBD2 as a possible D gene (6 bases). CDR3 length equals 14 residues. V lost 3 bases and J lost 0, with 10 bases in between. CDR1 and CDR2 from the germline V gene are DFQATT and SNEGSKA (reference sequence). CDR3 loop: CSASVLASTDTQYF. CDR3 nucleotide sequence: TGCAGTGCTAGTGTGCTAGCGAGCACAGATACGCAGTATTTT.

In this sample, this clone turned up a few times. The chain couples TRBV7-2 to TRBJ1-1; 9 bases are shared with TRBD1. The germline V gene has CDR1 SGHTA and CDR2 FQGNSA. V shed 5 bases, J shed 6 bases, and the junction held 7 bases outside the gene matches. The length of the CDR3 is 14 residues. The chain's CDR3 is CASSVNRGHSEAFF. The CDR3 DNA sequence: TGTGCCAGCAGCGTAAACAGGGGGCACTCTGAAGCTTTCTTT.

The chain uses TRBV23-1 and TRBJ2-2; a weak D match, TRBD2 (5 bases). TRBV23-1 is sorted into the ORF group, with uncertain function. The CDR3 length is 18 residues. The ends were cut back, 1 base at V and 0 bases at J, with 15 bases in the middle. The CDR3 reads CASSQFSAGGANTGELFF. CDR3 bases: TGCGCCAGCAGTCAATTTAGCGCGGGCGGCGCGAACACCGGGGAGCTGTTTTTT.

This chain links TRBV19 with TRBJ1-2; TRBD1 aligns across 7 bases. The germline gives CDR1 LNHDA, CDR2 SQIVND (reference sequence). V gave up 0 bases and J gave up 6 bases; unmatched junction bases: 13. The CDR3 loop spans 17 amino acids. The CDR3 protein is CASSIDAGTDGINGYTF. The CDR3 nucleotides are TGTGCCAGTAGTATAGATGCCGGGACAGACGGGATTAATGGCTACACCTTC. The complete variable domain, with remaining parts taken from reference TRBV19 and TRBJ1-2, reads DGGITQSPKYLFRKEGQNVTLSCEQNLNHDAMYWYRQDPGQGLRLIYYSQIVNDFQKGDIAEGYSVSREKKESFPLTVTSAQKNPTAFYLCASSIDAGTDGINGYTFGSGTRLTVV.

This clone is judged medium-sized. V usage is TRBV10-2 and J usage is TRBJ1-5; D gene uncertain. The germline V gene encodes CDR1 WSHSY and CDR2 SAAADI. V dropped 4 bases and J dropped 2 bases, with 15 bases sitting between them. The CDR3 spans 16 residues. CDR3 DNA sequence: TGCGCCAGCAGTGGACAAGACGGGGTAGGCAATCAGCCCCAGCATTTT. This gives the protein CASSGQDGVGNQPQHF.

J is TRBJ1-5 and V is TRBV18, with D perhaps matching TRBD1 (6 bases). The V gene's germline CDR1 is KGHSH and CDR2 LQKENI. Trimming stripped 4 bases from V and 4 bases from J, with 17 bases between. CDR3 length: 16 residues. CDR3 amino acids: CASSHTTGMRNQPQHF. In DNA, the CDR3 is TGTGCCAGCTCACATACTACAGGGATGCGGAATCAGCCCCAGCATTTT.

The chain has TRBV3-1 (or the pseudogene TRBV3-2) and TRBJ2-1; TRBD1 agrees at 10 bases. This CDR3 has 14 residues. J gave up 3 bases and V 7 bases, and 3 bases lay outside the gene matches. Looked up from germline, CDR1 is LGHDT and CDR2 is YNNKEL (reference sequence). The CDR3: CASTRDRGYNEQFF. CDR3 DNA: TGTGCCAGCACTCGGGACAGGGGCTACAATGAGCAGTTCTTC.

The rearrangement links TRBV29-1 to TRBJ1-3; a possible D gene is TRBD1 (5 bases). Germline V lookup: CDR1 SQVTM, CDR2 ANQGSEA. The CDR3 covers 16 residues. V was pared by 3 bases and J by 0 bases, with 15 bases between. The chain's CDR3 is CSVEAQAIISGNTIYF. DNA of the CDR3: TGCAGCGTTGAGGCACAGGCTATAATCTCTGGAAACACCATATATTTT.

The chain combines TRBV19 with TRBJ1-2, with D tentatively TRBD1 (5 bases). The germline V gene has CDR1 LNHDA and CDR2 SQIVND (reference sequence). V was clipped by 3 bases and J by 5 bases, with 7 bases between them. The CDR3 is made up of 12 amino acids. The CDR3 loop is CASSISGYGYTF. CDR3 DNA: TGTGCCAGTAGTATCTCAGGGTATGGCTACACCTTC.

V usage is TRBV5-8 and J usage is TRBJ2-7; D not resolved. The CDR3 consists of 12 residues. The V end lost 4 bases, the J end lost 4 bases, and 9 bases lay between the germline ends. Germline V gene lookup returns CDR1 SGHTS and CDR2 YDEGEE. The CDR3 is CASSILSYEQYF. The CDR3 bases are TGTGCCAGCAGCATCCTCTCTTACGAGCAGTACTTC.

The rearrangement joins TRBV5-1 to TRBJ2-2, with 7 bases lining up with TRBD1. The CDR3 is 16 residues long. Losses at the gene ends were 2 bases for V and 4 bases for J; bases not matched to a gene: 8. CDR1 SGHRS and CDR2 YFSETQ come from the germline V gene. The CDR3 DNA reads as TGCGCCAGCAGCTTCCAGGGGGACCCGGGCACCGGGGAGCTGTTTTTT. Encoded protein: CASSFQGDPGTGELFF.

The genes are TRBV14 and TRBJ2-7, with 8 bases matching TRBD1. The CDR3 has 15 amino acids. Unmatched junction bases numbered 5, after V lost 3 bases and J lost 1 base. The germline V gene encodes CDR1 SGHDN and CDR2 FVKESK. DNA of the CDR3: TGTGCCAGCAGCCAGGGACAGGTGAAATCCTACGAGCAGTACTTC. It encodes CASSQGQVKSYEQYF.

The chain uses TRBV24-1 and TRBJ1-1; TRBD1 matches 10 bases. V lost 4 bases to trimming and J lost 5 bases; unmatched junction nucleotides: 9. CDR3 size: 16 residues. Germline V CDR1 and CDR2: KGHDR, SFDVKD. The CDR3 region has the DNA TGTGCCACCAGTGACTCTTGGACAGGGGGGAGGACTGAAGCTTTCTTT. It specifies CATSDSWTGGRTEAFF.

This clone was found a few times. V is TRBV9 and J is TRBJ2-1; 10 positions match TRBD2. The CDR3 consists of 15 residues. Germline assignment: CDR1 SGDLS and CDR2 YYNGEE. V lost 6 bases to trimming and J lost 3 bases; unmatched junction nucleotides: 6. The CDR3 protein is CASTQASGGYNEQFF. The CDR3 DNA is TGTGCCAGCACCCAGGCTAGCGGGGGCTACAATGAGCAGTTCTTC.

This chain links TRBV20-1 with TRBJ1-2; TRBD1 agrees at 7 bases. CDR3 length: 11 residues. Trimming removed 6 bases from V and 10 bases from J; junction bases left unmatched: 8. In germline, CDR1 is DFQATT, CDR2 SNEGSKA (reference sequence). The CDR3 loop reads CSAPPDRAYTF. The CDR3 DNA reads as TGCAGTGCCCCTCCAGACAGGGCCTACACCTTC.

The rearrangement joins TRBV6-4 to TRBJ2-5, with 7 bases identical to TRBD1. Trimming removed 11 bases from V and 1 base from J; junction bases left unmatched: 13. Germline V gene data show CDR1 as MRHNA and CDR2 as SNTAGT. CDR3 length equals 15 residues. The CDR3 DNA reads TGTGCCGGAACTCCACGGGACAGAATCCAAGAGACCCAGTACTTC. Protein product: CAGTPRDRIQETQYF.

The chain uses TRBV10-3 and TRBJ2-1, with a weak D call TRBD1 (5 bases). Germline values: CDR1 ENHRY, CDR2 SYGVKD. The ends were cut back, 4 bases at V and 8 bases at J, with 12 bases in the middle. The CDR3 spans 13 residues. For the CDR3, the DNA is TGTGCCATCAGTGGATCAGGGATCGATGAGCAGTTCTTC. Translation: CAISGSGIDEQFF.

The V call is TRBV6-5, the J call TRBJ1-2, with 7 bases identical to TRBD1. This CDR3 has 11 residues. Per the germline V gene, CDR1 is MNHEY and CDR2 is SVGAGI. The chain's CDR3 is CVTGVVYGYTF. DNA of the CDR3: TGTGTAACAGGGGTGGTCTATGGCTACACCTTC.

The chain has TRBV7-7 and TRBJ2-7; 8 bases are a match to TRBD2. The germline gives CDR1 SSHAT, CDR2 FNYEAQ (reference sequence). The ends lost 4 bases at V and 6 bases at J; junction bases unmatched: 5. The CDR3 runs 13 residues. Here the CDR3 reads CASSYAAGGEQYF. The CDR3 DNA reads TGTGCCAGCAGCTATGCCGCGGGAGGCGAGCAGTACTTC.

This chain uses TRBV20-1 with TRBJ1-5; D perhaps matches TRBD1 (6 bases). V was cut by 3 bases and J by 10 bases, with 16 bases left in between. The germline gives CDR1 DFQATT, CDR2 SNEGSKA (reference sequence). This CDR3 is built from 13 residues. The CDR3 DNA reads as TGCAGTGCTAGTTCAACAGGGCGAGTCCCCCAGCATTTT. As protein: CSASSTGRVPQHF.

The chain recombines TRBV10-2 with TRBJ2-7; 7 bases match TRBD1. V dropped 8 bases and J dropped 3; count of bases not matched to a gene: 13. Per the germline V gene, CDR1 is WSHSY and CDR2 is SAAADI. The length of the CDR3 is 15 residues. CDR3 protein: CASSEQGSLFYEQYF. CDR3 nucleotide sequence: TGCGCCAGCTCGGAACAGGGGTCCCTATTCTACGAGCAGTACTTC.

DNA of the CDR3: TGTGCCAGCAGCACCGGGAGCGAGGGCTATGGCTACACCTTC. Its protein is CASSTGSEGYGYTF. This sequence joins TRBV11-2 and TRBJ1-2; no definite D call. Germline V gives CDR1 SGHAT, CDR2 FQNNGV. The length of the CDR3 is 14 residues. V was trimmed by 5 bases and J by 4 bases, leaving 14 bases between them.

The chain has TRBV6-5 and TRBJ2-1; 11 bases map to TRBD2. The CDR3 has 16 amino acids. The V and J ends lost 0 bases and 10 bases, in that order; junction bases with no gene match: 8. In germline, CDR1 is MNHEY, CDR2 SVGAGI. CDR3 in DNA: TGTGCCAGCAGTTACTCGAATAGCGGGGGGGCCAGGGAGCAGTTCTTC. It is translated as CASSYSNSGGAREQFF.

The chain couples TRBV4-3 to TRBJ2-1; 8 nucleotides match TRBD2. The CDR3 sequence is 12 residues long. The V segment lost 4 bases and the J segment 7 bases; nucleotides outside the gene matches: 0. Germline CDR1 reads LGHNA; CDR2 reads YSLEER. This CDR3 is CASSRGGNEQFF. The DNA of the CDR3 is TGCGCCAGCAGCCGCGGGGGGAATGAGCAGTTCTTC.

The CDR3 DNA follows: TGTGCCAGCAGTGAATCAACAGGGAAAGCCAATCAGCCCCAGCATTTT. Translated: CASSESTGKANQPQHF. The V call is TRBV25-1, the J call TRBJ1-5; TRBD1 might be the D (6 bases). The CDR3 has 16 residues. Germline-derived CDR1 and CDR2 are MGHDK and SYGVNS. V shed 1 base and J shed 3 bases, with 13 bases lying between them. Complete variable domain (other parts from reference TRBV25-1 and TRBJ1-5): EADIYQTPRYLVIGTGKKITLECSQTMGHDKMYWYQQDPGMELHLIHYSYGVNSTEKGDLSSESTVSRIRTEHFPLTLESARPSHTSQYLCASSESTGKANQPQHFGDGTRLSIL.

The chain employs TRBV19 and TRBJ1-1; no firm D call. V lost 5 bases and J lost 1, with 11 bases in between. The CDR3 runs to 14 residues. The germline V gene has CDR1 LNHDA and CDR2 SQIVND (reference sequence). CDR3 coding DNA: TGTGCCAGTAGTTTGTGGGGAGGGAACACTGAAGCTTTCTTT. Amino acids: CASSLWGGNTEAFF.

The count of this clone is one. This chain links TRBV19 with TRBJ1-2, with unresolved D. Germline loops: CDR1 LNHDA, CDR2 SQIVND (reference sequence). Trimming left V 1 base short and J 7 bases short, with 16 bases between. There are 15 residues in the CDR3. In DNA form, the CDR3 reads TGTGCCAGTAGTATAGTTGGCAGAGGAGGTATTGGCTACACCTTC. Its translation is CASSIVGRGGIGYTF.

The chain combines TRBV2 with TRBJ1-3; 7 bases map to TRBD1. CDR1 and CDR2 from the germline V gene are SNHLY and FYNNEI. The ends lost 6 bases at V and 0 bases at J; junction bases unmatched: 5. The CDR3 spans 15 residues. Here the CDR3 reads CASRQGRFSGNTIYF. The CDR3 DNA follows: TGTGCCAGCAGACAGGGGCGATTCTCTGGAAACACCATATATTTT.

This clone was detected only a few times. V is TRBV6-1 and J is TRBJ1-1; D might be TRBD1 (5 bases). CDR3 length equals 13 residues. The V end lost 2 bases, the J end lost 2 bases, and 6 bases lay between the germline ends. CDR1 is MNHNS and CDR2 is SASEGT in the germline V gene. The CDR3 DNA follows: TGTGCCAGCAGTGAACAGGGAAACACTGAAGCTTTCTTT. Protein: CASSEQGNTEAFF.

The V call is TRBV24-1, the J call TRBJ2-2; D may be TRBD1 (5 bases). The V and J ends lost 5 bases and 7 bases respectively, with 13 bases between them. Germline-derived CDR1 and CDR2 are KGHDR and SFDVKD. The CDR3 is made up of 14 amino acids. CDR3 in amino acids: CATSAGALGGELFF. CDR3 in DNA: TGTGCCACCAGTGCTGGGGCCCTTGGCGGGGAGCTGTTTTTT.

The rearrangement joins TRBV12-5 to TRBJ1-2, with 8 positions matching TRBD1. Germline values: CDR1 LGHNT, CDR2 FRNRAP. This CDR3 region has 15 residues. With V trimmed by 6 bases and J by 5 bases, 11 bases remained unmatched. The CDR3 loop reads CASGPTTGDAYGYTF. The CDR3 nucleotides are TGTGCTAGTGGCCCAACGACAGGGGACGCTTATGGCTACACCTTC.